A selection of T cell receptor beta chains follows, all from one sample in a study of cytomegalovirus exposure and HLA in healthy donors. Method: immunoSEQ multiplex PCR; TCRdb's copy keeps in-frame clones and lacks some. The table records approximately 100,000 clones, around 75% of them present only once. Sequencing used PBMCs. The receptors were sampled from a man younger than 35 in good health and CMV-seropositive. CDR3s include the opening cysteine and the closing phenylalanine or tryptophan. D genes are given only for firm matches. The size entry is marked missing in some rows and otherwise reads once, few, many or a size class.

V gene,clone size,D gene,CDR3 length,J gene,CDR3 DNA,CDR3 protein
TRBV4-1,once,.,13,TRBJ2-5,TGCGCCAGCAGTCACATTAGGGGGGAGACCCAGTACTTC,CASSHIRGETQYF
TRBV11-2,.,.,13,TRBJ2-5,TGTGCCAGCAGCTTAGGGGCATTAGAGACCCAGTACTTC,CASSLGALETQYF
TRBV9,.,.,15,TRBJ1-2,TGTGCCAGCAGCCCCGGCGGAAGGAACCACTATGGCTACACCTTC,CASSPGGRNHYGYTF
TRBV6-1,.,.,15,TRBJ1-4,TGTGCCAGCAGTCCCACGTGGGCGACTAATGAAAAACTGTTTTTT,CASSPTWATNEKLFF
TRBV7-6,.,.,15,TRBJ2-7,TGTGCCAGCACCCTCGGAGGGGGGGGCGGATACGAGCAGTACTTC,CASTLGGGGGYEQYF
TRBV5-1,.,.,15,TRBJ1-4,TGCGCCAGCAGCTTGGGGGCATCAACTAATGAAAAACTGTTTTTT,CASSLGASTNEKLFF
TRBV5-4,.,TRBD2,13,TRBJ2-7,TGTGCCAGCAGCCGGGAGGGTGGCCACGAGCAGTACTTC,CASSREGGHEQYF
TRBV28,.,.,13,TRBJ1-2,TGTGCCAGCAGCACCCAGGGGTACTATGGCTACACCTTC,CASSTQGYYGYTF
TRBV5-1,few,.,14,TRBJ2-1,TGCGCCAGCAGCTTCGGAGGGGGCGACAATGAGCAGTTCTTC,CASSFGGGDNEQFF
TRBV10-1,few,.,14,TRBJ2-3,TGCGCCAGCAGTGATCCAGGGGGGATGGATACGCAGTATTTT,CASSDPGGMDTQYF
TRBV11-2,.,TRBD1,16,TRBJ2-1,TGTGCCAGCAGCTTGGACAGGGGGGTACCCTACAATGAGCAGTTCTTC,CASSLDRGVPYNEQFF
TRBV30,.,TRBD1,14,TRBJ1-6,TGTGCCTGGAGTCGGACAGGGAGGGATTCACCCCTCCACTTT,CAWSRTGRDSPLHF
TRBV5-4,.,.,13,TRBJ2-1,TGTGCCAGCAGCTTGACTATCCTAAATGAGCAGTTCTTC,CASSLTILNEQFF
TRBV6-1,.,.,14,TRBJ2-5,TGTGCCAGCAGTGAATTCAGACTACCAGAGACCCAGTACTTC,CASSEFRLPETQYF
TRBV5-4,.,.,14,TRBJ2-1,TGTGCCAGCAGCTCGGCAGGCCTCTACAATGAGCAGTTCTTC,CASSSAGLYNEQFF
TRBV28,.,.,15,TRBJ1-5,TGTGCCAGCAGTTTATCCCCAGGACTCAATCAGCCCCAGCATTTT,CASSLSPGLNQPQHF
TRBV9,.,TRBD1,15,TRBJ1-2,TGTGCCAGCAGACACGGGACAGGGGAATCGGATGGCTACACCTTC,CASRHGTGESDGYTF
TRBV27,.,TRBD1,15,TRBJ2-7,TGTGCCAGCAGTTTTTTCACAGGGGGCTCCTACGAGCAGTACTTC,CASSFFTGGSYEQYF
TRBV6-1,once,TRBD1,12,TRBJ2-1,TGTGCCAGCAGCACAGGGGGCTTTGAGCAGTTCTTC,CASSTGGFEQFF
TRBV5-1,.,.,15,TRBJ2-7,TGCGCCAGCAGCTCGCCACAGGGAAGCTCCTACGAGCAGTACTTC,CASSSPQGSSYEQYF
TRBV29-1,.,TRBD1,14,TRBJ2-7,TGCAGCGTTGAAACGCGGACAGGGGGGTACGAGCAGTACTTC,CSVETRTGGYEQYF
TRBV28,.,.,15,TRBJ2-7,TGTGCCAGCAGTTCCCGGAAGGGGTTGTCCTACGAGCAGTACTTC,CASSSRKGLSYEQYF
TRBV29-1,.,.,15,TRBJ2-7,TGCAGCGTTGAGATAACCGGGAAAACCTCCTACGAGCAGTACTTC,CSVEITGKTSYEQYF
TRBV5-8,.,TRBD1,16,TRBJ2-7,TGTGCCAGCAGTGACCCGACAGGGTGGGAGACCTACGAGCAGTACTTC,CASSDPTGWETYEQYF
TRBV2,.,.,13,TRBJ1-4,TGTGCCGGGAGGAGGGAGCAAAATGAAAAACTGTTTTTT,CAGRREQNEKLFF
TRBV4-1,.,.,13,TRBJ2-3,TGCGCCAGCAGCCCCGTCCTCACAGATACGCAGTATTTT,CASSPVLTDTQYF
TRBV28,.,.,13,TRBJ2-7,TGTGCCAGCAGTTTTCAGGGGACCTACGAGCAGTACTTC,CASSFQGTYEQYF
TRBV18,once,.,16,TRBJ2-7,TGTGCCAGCTCACCAGCGGGACTGCAATCCACCTACGAGCAGTACTTC,CASSPAGLQSTYEQYF
TRBV30,.,.,12,TRBJ2-2,TGTGCCTGGAGTGTACGTAGCGGGGAGCTGTTTTTT,CAWSVRSGELFF
TRBV7-9,.,TRBD1,14,TRBJ2-4,TGTGCCAGCAGCCCTGGACAGGGGGGGAACATTCAGTACTTC,CASSPGQGGNIQYF
TRBV18,.,.,14,TRBJ1-1,TGTGCCAGCTCTACACCCAGGGGTCGCACTGAAGCTTTCTTT,CASSTPRGRTEAFF
TRBV6-1,.,.,13,TRBJ2-2,TGTGCCAGCAGTGGACAGCGAACCGGGGAGCTGTTTTTT,CASSGQRTGELFF